One and the same sample provided the 11 T cell receptor beta chains below, sequenced in a study of cytomegalovirus exposure and HLA in healthy donors. In the PCR, 60 Vbeta and 13 Jbeta primers were used. Method: immunoSEQ multiplex PCR; TCRdb's copy keeps in-frame clones and lacks some. The sample shows about 170,000 clones, over 80% of them seen only once. The material sequenced was PBMCs. The source of these receptors is a male donor in good health and CMV-seronegative.

The chain employs TRBV10-1 and TRBJ2-7, with TRBD2 as a possible D gene (5 bases). This CDR3 comprises 14 residues. With 11 bases removed from V and 3 bases from J, the gap between germline ends came to 20 bases. Germline V CDR1 and CDR2: WNHNN, SYGVQD (reference sequence). The CDR3: CAPQTTETVYEQYF. The CDR3 DNA reads as TGCGCCCCCCAGACTACCGAGACTGTCTACGAGCAGTACTTC.

The genes are TRBV2 and TRBJ1-1; D might be TRBD1 (5 bases). V shed 8 bases and J shed 6 bases, with 16 bases lying between them. The CDR3 runs to 13 residues. CDR1 is SNHLY, CDR2 FYNNEI, per germline. The CDR3 nucleotides read TGTGCCAGCCCCTTGGTGGGGCTCCCTGAAGCTTTCTTT. Translating gives CASPLVGLPEAFF.

The rearrangement joins TRBV19 to TRBJ2-1, with a tentative D call TRBD2 (7 bases). The V gene's germline CDR1 is LNHDA and CDR2 SQIVND (reference sequence). The CDR3 consists of 16 residues. V lost 2 bases and J lost 8, with 19 bases in between. CDR3 coding DNA: TGTGCCAGTAGTATACAAAAGGGGGGGAGCGTAGATGAGCAGTTCTTC. Its protein product is CASSIQKGGSVDEQFF.

The rearrangement uses TRBV10-3 and TRBJ2-3, with TRBD1 matching 8 bases. There are 15 residues in the CDR3. Germline CDR1 is ENHRY and CDR2 is SYGVKD. The junction had 6 bases not matched to a gene; V was cut back by 6 bases and J by 1 base. The CDR3 DNA sequence: TGTGCCATCAGCCTTGGACAGGGAGGCACAGATACGCAGTATTTT. Encoded protein: CAISLGQGGTDTQYF.

The chain carries TRBV5-4 and TRBJ2-5; 7 bases line up with TRBD2. This CDR3 region has 15 residues. V was pared by 0 bases and J by 5 bases, with 7 bases of the junction left unmatched. Germline CDR1 and CDR2: SGHNT and YYREEE (reference sequence). This CDR3 is CASSLGGGRAETQYF. Written as DNA, the CDR3 is TGTGCCAGCAGCTTGGGGGGGGGTCGGGCGGAGACCCAGTACTTC.

The rearrangement links TRBV18 to TRBJ1-6; 10 bases fit TRBD1. Per the germline V gene, CDR1 is KGHSH and CDR2 is LQKENI. The V and J ends lost 5 bases and 6 bases, in that order; junction bases with no gene match: 7. CDR3 length: 16 amino acids. The chain's CDR3 is CASSETGGAPNSPLHF. CDR3 nucleotides: TGTGCCAGCTCAGAGACAGGGGGCGCTCCTAATTCACCCCTCCACTTT.

The V gene is TRBV11-1, the J gene TRBJ1-4; weak D call: TRBD1 (5 bases). The CDR3 is 14 amino acids. V was shortened by 3 bases and J by 8 bases, with 13 bases between the two germline ends. Germline V gene sequence: CDR1 SGHAT, CDR2 FQDESV (reference sequence). CDR3 loop: CASSLGGAQEKLFF. CDR3 nucleotide sequence: TGTGCCAGCAGCTTGGGGGGTGCTCAGGAAAAACTGTTTTTT. Looking up the rest from reference TRBV11-1 and TRBJ1-4 gives the full variable domain: EAEVAQSPRYKITEKSQAVAFWCDPISGHATLYWYRQILGQGPELLVQFQDESVVDDSQLPKDRFSAERLKGVDSTLKIQPAELGDSAMYLCASSLGGAQEKLFFGSGTQLSVL.

The rearrangement uses TRBV19 and TRBJ2-7; 10 bases fit TRBD1. The CDR3 consists of 13 residues. Germline trimming cut 6 bases from V and 5 bases from J; bases unmatched to any gene: 4. The germline CDR1 and CDR2 sequences are LNHDA and SQIVND (reference sequence). CDR3 region: CASRPDRGHEQYF. Here the CDR3 DNA reads TGTGCCAGTAGGCCCGACAGGGGGCACGAGCAGTACTTC.

The chain recombines TRBV5-6 with TRBJ1-1; D gene uncertain. Germline assignment: CDR1 SGHDT and CDR2 YYEEEE. CDR3 length equals 15 residues. V lost 2 bases and J 4 bases, leaving 15 bases between the germline ends. CDR3 sequence reads: CASSFRWSPGTEAFF. CDR3 nucleotides: TGTGCCAGCAGCTTTAGATGGTCCCCAGGCACTGAAGCTTTCTTT.

This chain links TRBV6-5 with TRBJ2-5; TRBD2 aligns across 9 bases. Germline CDR1 MNHEY, CDR2 SVGAGI. The CDR3 runs 14 residues. Germline trimming cut 6 bases from V and 5 bases from J; bases unmatched to any gene: 7. The CDR3 DNA reads TGTGCCAGCAGACGTAGCGGGGGAACGGAGACCCAGTACTTC. Amino acids: CASRRSGGTETQYF.

V is TRBV10-3 and J is TRBJ1-2, with 10 bases fitting TRBD1. From germline, CDR1 is ENHRY and CDR2 SYGVKD. There are 13 residues in the CDR3. Germline trimming cut 6 bases from V and 6 bases from J; bases unmatched to any gene: 4. DNA for the CDR3: TGTGCCATCAGCACCGGGACAGGGGATGGCTACACCTTC. Translation gives CAISTGTGDGYTF.